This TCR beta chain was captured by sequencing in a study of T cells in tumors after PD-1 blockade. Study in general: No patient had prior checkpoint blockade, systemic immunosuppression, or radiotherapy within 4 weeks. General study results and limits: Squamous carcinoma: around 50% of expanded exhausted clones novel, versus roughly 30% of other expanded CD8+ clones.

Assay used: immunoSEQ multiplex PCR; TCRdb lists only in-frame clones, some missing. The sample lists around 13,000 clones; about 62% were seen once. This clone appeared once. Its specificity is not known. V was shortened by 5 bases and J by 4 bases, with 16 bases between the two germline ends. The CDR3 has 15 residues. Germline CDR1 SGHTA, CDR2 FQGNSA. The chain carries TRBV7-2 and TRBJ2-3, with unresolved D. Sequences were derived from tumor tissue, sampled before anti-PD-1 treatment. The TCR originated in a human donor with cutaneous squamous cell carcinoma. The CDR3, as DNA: TGTGCCAGCAGCCTAGGACCCACCCCCCCAGATACGCAGTATTTT. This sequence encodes CASSLGPTPPDTQYF.